This T cell receptor beta chain appears in the sequencing data of a study of shared clonotypes between healthy human individuals. Overall study: For every donor, three CD4 naive, three CD4 memory, two CD8 naive and one CD8 memory plates were used.

The germline V gene has CDR1 SGHRS and CDR2 YFSETQ. Trimming took off 0 bases at V and 6 bases at J, with 9 bases between the two ends. This CDR3 spans 14 amino acids. This clone was counted once. The table came from immunoSEQ multiplex PCR; TCRdb's copy has only in-frame clones and leaves some out. The sample yields approximately 340,000 clones, 74% seen once. The sequenced material came from memory CD4+ T cells sorted from blood. This sample's subset: CD45RA-negative fraction. The receptor was derived from a man aged 30 to 39 in good health. The J gene is TRBJ2-2, the V gene TRBV5-1; D assignment may be TRBD1 or TRBD2 (5 bases each). CDR3 loop: CASSLEGRAGELFF. For the CDR3, the DNA is TGCGCCAGCAGCTTGGAGGGACGGGCCGGGGAGCTGTTTTTT.